This T cell receptor (beta chain) was sequenced in a study of T cells in women clearing cervical HPV infection. Study as a whole: Case blood was drawn when the lesion was first found; control blood after infection became undetectable.

The repertoire was sequenced with immunoSEQ multiplex PCR; TCRdb's copy has only in-frame clones and lacks some. The table lists under 45,000 clones, with 6% to 7.5% in the top ten. Comments on this clone: Read sequence stops 3 residues before the CDR3 end, and the germline J gene provides the missing end.

The V and J ends lost 6 bases and 5 bases, in that order; junction bases with no gene match: 9. The CDR3 is made up of 16 amino acids. CDR1 and CDR2 (germline): SNHLY, FYNNEI. The sequenced material came from blood buffy coat. This clonotype was obtained from a woman aged 18 to 75 with a cervical HPV16 infection that either progressed to CIN3+ or cleared (not recorded which). The chain uses TRBV2 and TRBJ2-1, with 11 bases aligning to TRBD2. The CDR3 region is CASSAGTSGYHNEQFF. Incomplete CDR3 DNA: TGTGCCAGCAGCGCCGGGACTAGCGGTTACCACAATGAG.